A single TCR beta chain is shown here with its context. Antigen unknown. This record belongs to a study of CD8+ T cells in alopecia areata. As part of sample collection, lesional scalp punch biopsies and peripheral blood were taken from alopecia areata patients. CD4+ and CD8+ T cells were sorted from PBMCs stained for CD3, CD4 and CD8. Trimming shortened V by 5 bases and J by 3 bases, and 8 bases separated the two germline ends. Looked up from germline, CDR1 is MNHEY and CDR2 is SVGAGI. This CDR3 has 12 residues. Investigators isolated RNA and reverse transcribed it into cDNA to act as the sequencing template. Repertoires were generated with immunoSEQ multiplex PCR, while TCRdb's copy carries only in-frame clones and drops some. The table has around 34,000 clones, about 60% seen once. Overall study results and limits: In lesional scalp, particularly from alopecia totalis/universalis, clonality was higher than in normal scalp.

The TCR comes from a human donor with alopecia areata. Source material: NKG2D-high CD8+ T cells sorted from blood. The V call is TRBV6-5, the J call TRBJ2-7; D remains unclear. The CDR3 reads CASSEGNYEQYF. CDR3 nucleotide sequence: TGTGCCAGCAGTGAAGGTAACTACGAGCAGTACTTC.